These 29 T cell receptor beta chains share one sample of origin, sequenced in a study of blood T cells in healthy people across ages. Together with a sample-barcoded 5' primer, a J-beta primer mix was included in a second PCR lasting about 7 to 11 cycles. TCRdb reanalysed the 5' RACE reads using MiXCR and keeps one entry per CDR3 protein. The table records around 650,000 distinct CDR3 sequences, approximately 30% of them present only once. The specimen was blood. The receptors were gathered from a woman of 80 years or more in good health.

The table lists this clonotype with many counts. V usage is TRBV9 and J usage is TRBJ2-1, with TRBD1 matching 9 bases. The germline CDR1 and CDR2 sequences are SGDLS and YYNGEE. V lost 0 bases and J lost 9; bases outside the gene matches: 7. The CDR3 consists of 15 residues. CDR3 coding DNA: TGTGCCAGCAGCGTAGGGGGACAGGGAGACAGTGAGCAGTTCTTC. It encodes CASSVGGQGDSEQFF.

This clonotype occurred a few times. The rearrangement links TRBV7-9 to TRBJ1-4; D perhaps matches TRBD1 (6 bases). The CDR3 sequence is 16 residues long. Per germline, CDR1 SEHNR and CDR2 FQNEAQ (reference sequence). Trimming removed 5 bases from V and 0 bases from J, with 13 bases in between. The CDR3 DNA reads TGTGCCAGCAGCCTCCGACAGGTTCCAACTAATGAAAAACTGTTTTTT. Encoded protein: CASSLRQVPTNEKLFF. Combining the CDR3 with reference TRBV7-9 and TRBJ1-4 gives the whole variable domain DTGVSQNPRHKITKRGQNVTFRCDPISEHNRLYWYRQTLGQGPEFLTYFQNEAQLEKSRLLSDRFSAERPKGSFSTLEIQRTEQGDSAMYLCASSLRQVPTNEKLFFGSGTQLSVL.

This clonotype was observed many times. This chain links TRBV6-5 with TRBJ2-7; a weak D match, TRBD2 (5 bases). Trimming stripped 2 bases from V and 6 bases from J, with 5 bases between. The length of the CDR3 is 11 residues. CDR1 is MNHEY and CDR2 is SVGAGI in the germline V gene. CDR3 DNA: TGTGCCAGCAGTTACCGGGGCGAGCAGTACTTC. This codes for CASSYRGEQYF.

The V call is TRBV20-1, the J call TRBJ1-2; D might be TRBD1 (5 bases). Germline values: CDR1 DFQATT, CDR2 SNEGSKA (reference sequence). V lost 1 base, J lost 6 bases, and 15 bases lay in between. This CDR3 is built from 14 residues. The DNA of the CDR3 is TGCAGTGCTAGAGCTCCGTTAGGGGAAAATGGCTACACCTTC. Translation: CSARAPLGENGYTF.

This clonotype was detected only once. The chain is built from TRBV28 and TRBJ1-3; weak D call: TRBD1 (5 bases). This CDR3 region has 14 residues. The V gene lost 7 bases and the J gene lost 0 bases, with 10 bases spanning the gap. In germline, CDR1 is MDHEN, CDR2 SYDVKM. Here the CDR3 DNA reads TGTGCCAGCAAGACAGCAACCTCTGGAAACACCATATATTTT. Amino acids: CASKTATSGNTIYF.

The chain joins TRBV27 to TRBJ2-2; D possibly corresponds to TRBD1 (6 bases). CDR3 length: 14 amino acids. Germline loops: CDR1 MNHEY, CDR2 SMNVEV (reference sequence). V gave up 4 bases and J gave up 1 base, with 7 bases separating them. DNA for the CDR3: TGTGCCAGCAGTTGGACAGTGAACACCGGGGAGCTGTTTTTT. Its protein is CASSWTVNTGELFF.

This rearrangement joins TRBV7-2 to TRBJ2-7; D possibly uses TRBD1 or TRBD2 (5 bases each). Germline V gene data show CDR1 as SGHTA and CDR2 as FQGNSA. Trimming removed 5 bases at V and 3 bases at J, with 14 bases between. This CDR3 region has 14 residues. CDR3 sequence: CASSRDGWSYEQYF. CDR3 coding DNA: TGTGCCAGCAGCCGGGACGGGTGGAGCTACGAGCAGTACTTC. Complete variable domain (other parts from reference TRBV7-2 and TRBJ2-7): GAGVSQSPSNKVTEKGKDVELRCDPISGHTALYWYRQSLGQGLEFLIYFQGNSAPDKSGLPSDRFSAERTGGSVSTLTIQRTQQEDSAVYLCASSRDGWSYEQYFGPGTRLTVT.

This clonotype was seen many times. The chain employs TRBV6-6 and TRBJ2-1, with no clear D. This CDR3 is 11 amino acids long. CDR1 is MNHNY, CDR2 SVGAGI, per germline (reference sequence). Trimming left V 2 bases short and J 8 bases short, with 4 bases between. The CDR3 sequence: CASSYSDEQFF. The CDR3 region has the DNA TGTGCCAGCAGTTACAGTGATGAGCAGTTCTTC.

The chain has TRBV20-1 and TRBJ2-3, with 12 bases that match TRBD2. Germline values: CDR1 DFQATT, CDR2 SNEGSKA (reference sequence). The CDR3 is 14 amino acids. The junction had 4 bases not matched to a gene; V was cut back by 5 bases and J by 4 bases. The CDR3, as DNA: TGCAGTGCTCCGACTAGCGGGGGCGCAGATACGCAGTATTTT. Protein sequence: CSAPTSGGADTQYF.

In this sample, this clonotype turned up many times. The chain couples TRBV7-2 to TRBJ1-6; the D is unclear. V lost 2 bases and J lost 11, with 16 bases in between. This CDR3 is built from 15 residues. Germline V gene data show CDR1 as SGHTA and CDR2 as FQGNSA. The CDR3 coding sequence is TGTGCCAGCAGCTTAAGAGTAAGGCAAAGTACACCCCTCCACTTT. Translation gives CASSLRVRQSTPLHF. Full variable domain (outside the CDR3, taken from reference TRBV7-2 and TRBJ1-6): GAGVSQSPSNKVTEKGKDVELRCDPISGHTALYWYRQSLGQGLEFLIYFQGNSAPDKSGLPSDRFSAERTGGSVSTLTIQRTQQEDSAVYLCASSLRVRQSTPLHFGNGTRLTVT.

This clonotype was detected only once. Given the absence of the conserved phenylalanine or tryptophan at the CDR3 end, a read error is likely. The chain couples TRBV13 to TRBJ2-7, with TRBD1 matching 7 bases. The germline V gene encodes CDR1 PRHDT and CDR2 FYEKMQ (reference sequence). CDR3 length: 14 residues. Unmatched junction bases numbered 8, after V lost 5 bases and J lost 4 bases. The CDR3 here is CASSPRDRSYEQYL. CDR3 DNA sequence: TGTGCCAGCAGCCCAAGGGACAGATCTTACGAGCAGTACCTC.

This clonotype was detected only a few times. This may stem from a read error, because a much larger clone lies one nucleotide away. As the CDR3 is not closed by the conserved phenylalanine or tryptophan, this likely results from a read error. The gene calls are TRBV11-2 and TRBJ2-4; the D is unclear. The J call is doubtful: the DNA matches TRBJ2-5 better. The CDR3 has 13 residues. Germline V gene sequence: CDR1 SGHAT, CDR2 FQNNGV. This CDR3 is CASSLWSQETQYL. The CDR3 DNA reads TGTGCCAGCAGCTTATGGTCCCAAGAGACCCAGTACCTC.

Many counts were recorded for this clonotype. The chain carries TRBV11-2 and TRBJ1-2, with 11 bases lining up with TRBD1. CDR1 is SGHAT and CDR2 is FQNNGV in the germline V gene. This CDR3 has 16 residues. J was trimmed by 7 bases and V by 1 base; bases with no gene match: 8. CDR3 in amino acids: CASSLADRTGGSGYTF. The CDR3 DNA reads as TGTGCCAGCAGCTTAGCCGACAGGACAGGGGGCAGTGGCTACACCTTC.

The J gene is TRBJ2-1, the V gene TRBV5-1, with TRBD2 matching 9 bases. Germline loops: CDR1 SGHRS, CDR2 YFSETQ. J was trimmed by 6 bases and V by 7 bases; bases with no gene match: 5. The CDR3 is 13 amino acids. The CDR3 loop is CASGLAGTNEQFF. The DNA for the CDR3 is TGCGCCAGCGGGCTAGCGGGGACCAATGAGCAGTTCTTC.

The chain couples TRBV6-2 or TRBV6-3 to TRBJ2-2; 9 bases are a match to TRBD2. CDR1 and CDR2 (germline): MNHEY, SVGEGT. CDR3 length equals 14 residues. The trim removed 6 bases at V and 7 bases at J, leaving 6 bases unmatched. The CDR3 bases are TGTGCCAGCAGCCCGTCGACTAGCGGCGGGGAGCTGTTTTTT. It encodes CASSPSTSGGELFF.

This clonotype was seen only a few times. A much larger clone differs from this one at a single base, so this may be a read error. This chain joins TRBV7-9 and TRBJ2-5, with 9 bases fitting TRBD2. Per germline, CDR1 SEHNR and CDR2 FQNEAQ (reference sequence). There are 14 residues in the CDR3. The V segment lost 6 bases and the J segment 5 bases; nucleotides outside the gene matches: 7. CDR3 nucleotide sequence: TGTGCCAGCAGGGTGGTAGCGGGGGATGAGACCCAGTACTTC. It is translated as CASRVVAGDETQYF. Full variable domain (missing parts from reference TRBV7-9 and TRBJ2-5): DTGVSQNPRHKITKRGQNVTFRCDPISEHNRLYWYRQTLGQGPEFLTYFQNEAQLEKSRLLSDRFSAERPKGSFSTLEIQRTEQGDSAMYLCASRVVAGDETQYFGPGTRLLVL.

This clonotype was picked up a small number of times. The gene calls are TRBV5-4 and TRBJ1-2; 8 bases align to TRBD1. V gave up 2 bases and J gave up 3 bases; unmatched junction bases: 6. Germline V lookup: CDR1 SGHNT, CDR2 YYREEE (reference sequence). This CDR3 contains 15 residues. The CDR3 loop is CASSLGTGWDYGYTF. CDR3 sequence (DNA): TGTGCCAGCAGCTTAGGGACAGGTTGGGACTATGGCTACACCTTC.

This clonotype was observed many times. The J gene is TRBJ1-2, the V gene TRBV12-3 or TRBV12-4, with 9 bases lining up with TRBD1. The CDR3 covers 13 residues. V was clipped by 4 bases and J by 9 bases; unmatched bases: 6. The CDR3 here is CASSWTGDRRYTF. CDR3 nucleotide sequence: TGTGCCAGCAGTTGGACAGGGGACCGTCGCTACACCTTC.

As regards this clonotype: This may be a read error, as it is one base from a much larger clone. The rearrangement joins TRBV6-2 or TRBV6-3 to TRBJ1-1; 7 nucleotides align to TRBD1. The CDR3 runs to 16 residues. The germline V gene has CDR1 MNHEY and CDR2 SVGEGT. The CDR3 DNA follows: TGTGCCAGCAGTTACTTCCCGACAGGGAAGAACGCTGAAGCTTTCTTT. This gives the protein CASSYFPTGKNAEAFF.

The chain is built from TRBV7-2 and TRBJ1-2; 7 bases match TRBD1. The CDR3 runs to 17 residues. V lost 4 bases, J lost 7 bases, and 18 bases stayed unmatched. Germline V CDR1 and CDR2: SGHTA, FQGNSA. Here the CDR3 DNA reads TGTGCCAGCAGCTCCTTGACCTCACAGGGGATAGTAGTTGGCTACACCTTC. Protein sequence: CASSSLTSQGIVVGYTF.

A note on this clonotype: One junction end does not reproduce the germline sequence, and a read error may be involved. The genes are TRBV20-1 and TRBJ1-4, with TRBD1 identical over 7 bases. CDR3 size: 14 residues. Germline V lookup: CDR1 DFQATT, CDR2 SNEGSKA (reference sequence). CDR3 bases: TGCAGTGCTGGAGATCGACAGGGCAAGGAAAAACTGTTTTTT. Translated, it gives CSAGDRQGKEKLFF.

Many counts were recorded for this clonotype. This chain uses TRBV6-1 with TRBJ1-5, with 9 bases matching TRBD1. This CDR3 is 17 amino acids long. The germline gives CDR1 MNHNS, CDR2 SASEGT. The J segment lost 4 bases and the V segment lost 0 bases, leaving 7 bases of the junction unmatched. CDR3 in amino acids: CASSEAGQGRGNQPQHF. The DNA of the CDR3 is TGTGCCAGCAGTGAAGCGGGACAGGGCCGAGGGAATCAGCCCCAGCATTTT.

Worth noting for this clonotype: A much larger clone differs from this one at a single base, so this may be a read error. The CDR3 does not close with the conserved phenylalanine or tryptophan, likely indicating a read error. This rearrangement joins TRBV20-1 to TRBJ2-1; D might be TRBD1 (5 bases). V was shortened by 5 bases and J by 9 bases, with 11 bases between the two germline ends. Germline V gives CDR1 DFQATT, CDR2 SNEGSKA (reference sequence). The CDR3 spans 11 residues. This CDR3 reads CSAQGTGEQFV. DNA of the CDR3: TGCAGTGCTCAGGGTACGGGTGAGCAGTTCGTC.

The chain combines TRBV4-1 with TRBJ1-5; D ambiguous. Germline assignment: CDR1 MGHRA and CDR2 YSYEKL. Trimming shortened V by 1 base and J by 2 bases, and 9 bases separated the two germline ends. The CDR3 is made up of 15 amino acids. This chain's CDR3 is CASSQGGWGNQPQHF. CDR3 DNA: TGCGCCAGCAGCCAAGGGGGTTGGGGCAATCAGCCCCAGCATTTT.

This clonotype was detected many times. The chain has TRBV7-2 and TRBJ1-1, with a tentative D call TRBD1 (5 bases). The CDR3 is 16 residues long. Germline V CDR1 and CDR2: SGHTA, FQGNSA. Deletions cut 1 base from V and 10 bases from J, with 22 bases between. CDR3 in amino acids: CASSLGGVGIRKVAFF. CDR3 sequence (DNA): TGTGCCAGCAGCTTAGGGGGGGTCGGGATACGAAAAGTAGCTTTCTTT. The full variable domain, completed using reference TRBV7-2 and TRBJ1-1, is GAGVSQSPSNKVTEKGKDVELRCDPISGHTALYWYRQSLGQGLEFLIYFQGNSAPDKSGLPSDRFSAERTGGSVSTLTIQRTQQEDSAVYLCASSLGGVGIRKVAFFGQGTRLTVV.

This clonotype was seen more than once but under ten times. This chain links TRBV30 with TRBJ1-1; D perhaps matches TRBD1 (5 bases). This CDR3 has 13 amino acids. Germline-derived CDR1 and CDR2 are GTSNPN and SVGIG (reference sequence). Trimming removed 4 bases from V and 2 bases from J, with 11 bases in between. CDR3 residues: CAWTPDRNTEAFF. For the CDR3, the DNA is TGTGCCTGGACCCCCGACAGAAACACTGAAGCTTTCTTT.

The gene calls are TRBV29-1 and TRBJ1-3; D is unresolved. V dropped 3 bases and J dropped 11 bases, with 11 bases sitting between them. Germline-derived CDR1 and CDR2 are SQVTM and ANQGSEA. The CDR3 has 11 amino acids. The CDR3 reads CSVDASNPIYF. Written as DNA, the CDR3 is TGCAGCGTTGATGCTAGTAACCCCATATATTTT.

With respect to this clonotype: A much larger clone is a single base away; this may be a read error. The chain has TRBV24-1 and TRBJ2-3, with D possibly TRBD1 on 6 matching bases. Germline V gene sequence: CDR1 KGHDR, CDR2 SFDVKD. V was shortened by 4 bases and J by 6 bases, with 16 bases between the two germline ends. This CDR3 region has 15 residues. CDR3 amino acids: CATSELGTGIDTQYF. CDR3 coding DNA: TGTGCCACCAGTGAGTTGGGAACAGGGATTGATACGCAGTATTTT.

This clonotype has ten or more counts. The rearrangement uses TRBV2 and TRBJ1-5; D ambiguous. V gave up 6 bases and J gave up 3 bases, with 15 bases separating them. Per germline, CDR1 SNHLY and CDR2 FYNNEI. This CDR3 contains 15 residues. The CDR3 reads CASSPPSDANQPQHF. CDR3 DNA sequence: TGTGCCAGCAGCCCCCCGAGCGATGCCAATCAGCCCCAGCATTTT.